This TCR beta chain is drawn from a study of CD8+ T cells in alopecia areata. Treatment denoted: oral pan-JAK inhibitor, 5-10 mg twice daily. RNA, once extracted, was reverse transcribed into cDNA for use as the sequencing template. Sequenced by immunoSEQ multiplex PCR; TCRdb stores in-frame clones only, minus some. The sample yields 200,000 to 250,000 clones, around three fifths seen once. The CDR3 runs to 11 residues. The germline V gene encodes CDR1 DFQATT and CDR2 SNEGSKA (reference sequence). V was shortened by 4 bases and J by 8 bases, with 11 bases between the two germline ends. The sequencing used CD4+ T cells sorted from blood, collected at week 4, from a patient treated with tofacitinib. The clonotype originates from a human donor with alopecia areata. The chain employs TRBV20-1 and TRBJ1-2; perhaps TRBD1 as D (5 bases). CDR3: CSATGTVGYTF. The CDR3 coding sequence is TGCAGTGCTACAGGGACGGTCGGCTACACCTTC.